The T cell receptor (beta chain) described here comes from a study of blood T cell repertoires in COVID-19. Only in-frame clones appear in the TCRdb table, and some are missing; sequencing was by immunoSEQ multiplex PCR. The data contain nearly 250,000 clones, around 86% of them singletons. The sequence was obtained from a woman in her forties or fifties who had recovered from COVID-19. The sample comprised PBMCs or T cells enriched from blood (not recorded which).

The CDR3 reads CASILDSNQPQHF. CDR3 nucleotides: TGTGCCAGCATATTAGATAGCAATCAGCCCCAGCATTTT. The chain joins TRBV2 to TRBJ1-5; D not certain. The CDR3 contains 13 residues. V shed 7 bases and J shed 0 bases, with 7 bases lying between them. CDR1 is SNHLY and CDR2 is FYNNEI in the germline V gene. Using reference TRBV2 and TRBJ1-5 for the parts outside the CDR3, the full variable domain is EPEVTQTPSHQVTQMGQEVILRCVPISNHLYFYWYRQILGQKVEFLVSFYNNEISEKSEIFDDQFSVERPDGSNFTLKIRSTKLEDSAMYFCASILDSNQPQHFGDGTRLSIL.